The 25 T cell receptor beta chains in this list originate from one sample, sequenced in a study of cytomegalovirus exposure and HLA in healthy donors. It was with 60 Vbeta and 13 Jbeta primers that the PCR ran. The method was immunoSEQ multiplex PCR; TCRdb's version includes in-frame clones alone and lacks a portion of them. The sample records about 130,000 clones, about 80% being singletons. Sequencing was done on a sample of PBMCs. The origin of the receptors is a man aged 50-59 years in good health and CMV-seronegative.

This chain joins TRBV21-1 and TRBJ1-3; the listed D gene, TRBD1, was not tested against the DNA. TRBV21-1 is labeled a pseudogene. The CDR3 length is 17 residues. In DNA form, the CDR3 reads TGTGCCAGCAGCCTACAGCGCGGACAGAGCTCTGGAAACACCATATATTTT. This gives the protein CASSLQRGQSSGNTIYF.

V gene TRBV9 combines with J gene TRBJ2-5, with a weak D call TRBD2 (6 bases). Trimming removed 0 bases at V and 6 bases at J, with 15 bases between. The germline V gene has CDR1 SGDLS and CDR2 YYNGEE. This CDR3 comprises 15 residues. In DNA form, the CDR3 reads TGTGCCAGCAGCGTAGGATTATACGGGAGACAGACCCAGTACTTC. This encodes CASSVGLYGRQTQYF.

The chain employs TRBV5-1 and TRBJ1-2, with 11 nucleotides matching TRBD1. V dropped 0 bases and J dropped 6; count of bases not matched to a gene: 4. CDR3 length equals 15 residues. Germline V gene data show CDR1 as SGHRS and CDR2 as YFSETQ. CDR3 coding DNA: TGCGCCAGCAGCTTGGCTGGACAGGGGGCCGATGGCTACACCTTC. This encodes CASSLAGQGADGYTF. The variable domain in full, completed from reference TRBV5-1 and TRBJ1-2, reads KAGVTQTPRYLIKTRGQQVTLSCSPISGHRSVSWYQQTPGQGLQFLFEYFSETQRNKGNFPGRFSGRQFSNSRSEMNVSTLELGDSALYLCASSLAGQGADGYTFGSGTRLTVV.

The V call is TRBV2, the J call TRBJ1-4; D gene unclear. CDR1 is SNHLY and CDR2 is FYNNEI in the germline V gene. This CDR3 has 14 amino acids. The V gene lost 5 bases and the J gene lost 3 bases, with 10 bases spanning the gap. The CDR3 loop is CASSPTPPNEKLFF. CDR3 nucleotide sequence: TGTGCCAGCAGTCCGACACCCCCTAATGAAAAACTGTTTTTT.

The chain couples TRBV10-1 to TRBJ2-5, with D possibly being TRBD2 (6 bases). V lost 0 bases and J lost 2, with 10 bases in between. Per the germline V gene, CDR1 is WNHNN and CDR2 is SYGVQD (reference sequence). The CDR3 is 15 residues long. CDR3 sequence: CASSESNSGQETQYF. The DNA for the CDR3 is TGCGCCAGCAGTGAGTCGAATAGCGGACAAGAGACCCAGTACTTC.

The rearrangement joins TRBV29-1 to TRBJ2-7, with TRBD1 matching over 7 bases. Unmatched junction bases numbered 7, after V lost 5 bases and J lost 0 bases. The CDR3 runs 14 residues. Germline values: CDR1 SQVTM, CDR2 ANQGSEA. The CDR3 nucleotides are TGCAGCGTTCTACAGGGGCTAAGCTCCTACGAGCAGTACTTC. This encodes CSVLQGLSSYEQYF.

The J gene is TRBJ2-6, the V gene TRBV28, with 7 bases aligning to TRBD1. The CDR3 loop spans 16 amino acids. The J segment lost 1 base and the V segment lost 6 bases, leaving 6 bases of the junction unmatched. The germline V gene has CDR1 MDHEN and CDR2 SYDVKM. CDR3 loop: CASRVQGSSGANVLTF. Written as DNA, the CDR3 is TGTGCCAGCAGGGTACAGGGGTCTTCTGGGGCCAACGTCCTGACTTTC.

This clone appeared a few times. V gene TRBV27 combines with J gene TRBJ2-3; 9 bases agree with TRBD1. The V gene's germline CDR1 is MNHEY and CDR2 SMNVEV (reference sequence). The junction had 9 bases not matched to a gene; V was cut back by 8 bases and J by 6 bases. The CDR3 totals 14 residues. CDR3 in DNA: TGTGCCAGCCGATGGACAGGGGCGGCTGATACGCAGTATTTT. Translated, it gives CASRWTGAADTQYF.

CDR3 sequence (DNA): TGTGCCAGCAGTGAATATATCGGGAAGGGAGTAAAAAACGAGCAGTACTTC. Translated, it gives CASSEYIGKGVKNEQYF. V and J are TRBV25-1 and TRBJ2-7, with D perhaps matching TRBD2 (5 bases). Trimming pared 0 bases from V and 5 bases from J, leaving 20 bases between. The CDR3 spans 17 residues. Germline CDR1 reads MGHDK; CDR2 reads SYGVNS.

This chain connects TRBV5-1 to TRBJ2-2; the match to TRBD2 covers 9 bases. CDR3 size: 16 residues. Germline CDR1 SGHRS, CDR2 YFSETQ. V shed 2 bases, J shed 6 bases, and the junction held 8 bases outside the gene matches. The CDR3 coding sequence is TGCGCCAGCAGCTTAAGCGGGAGGCCCCGCCCCGGGGAGCTGTTTTTT. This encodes CASSLSGRPRPGELFF.

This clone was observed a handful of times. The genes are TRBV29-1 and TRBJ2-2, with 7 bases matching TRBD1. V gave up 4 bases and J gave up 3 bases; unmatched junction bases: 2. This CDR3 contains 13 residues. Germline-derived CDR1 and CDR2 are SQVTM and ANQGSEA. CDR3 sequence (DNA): TGCAGCGTTGGGGACAGCTACACCGGGGAGCTGTTTTTT. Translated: CSVGDSYTGELFF.

The CDR3 DNA sequence: TGTGCCAGCAGTTTTTATGTTACCGGGGAGCTGTTTTTT. Translating gives CASSFYVTGELFF. The chain has TRBV27 and TRBJ2-2; D call uncertain. This CDR3 is 13 amino acids long. Germline CDR1 and CDR2: MNHEY and SMNVEV (reference sequence). Trimming removed 3 bases at V and 5 bases at J, with 7 bases between.

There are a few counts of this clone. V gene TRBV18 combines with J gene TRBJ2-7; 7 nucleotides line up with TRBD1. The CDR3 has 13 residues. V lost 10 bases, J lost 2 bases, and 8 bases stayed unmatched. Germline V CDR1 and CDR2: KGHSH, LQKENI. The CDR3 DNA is TGTGCCACCGGACAGCAGGGGGCCTACGAGCAGTACTTC. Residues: CATGQQGAYEQYF.

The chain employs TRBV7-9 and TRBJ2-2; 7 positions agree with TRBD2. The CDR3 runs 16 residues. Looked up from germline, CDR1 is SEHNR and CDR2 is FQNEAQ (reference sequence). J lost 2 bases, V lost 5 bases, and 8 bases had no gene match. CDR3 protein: CASSARGRRNTGELFF. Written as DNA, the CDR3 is TGTGCCAGCAGCGCCCGCGGGAGAAGAAACACCGGGGAGCTGTTTTTT.

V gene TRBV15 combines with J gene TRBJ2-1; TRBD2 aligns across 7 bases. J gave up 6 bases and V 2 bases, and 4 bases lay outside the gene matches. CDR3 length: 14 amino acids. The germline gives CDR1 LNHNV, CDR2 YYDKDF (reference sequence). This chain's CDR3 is CATSRIGLVNEQFF. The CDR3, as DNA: TGTGCCACCAGCAGAATTGGACTAGTCAATGAGCAGTTCTTC.

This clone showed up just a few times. The CDR3 sequence: CAWAPGQGTDTQYF. As DNA, the CDR3 is TGTGCCTGGGCCCCGGGACAGGGGACAGATACGCAGTATTTT. The rearrangement links TRBV30 to TRBJ2-3, with 10 bases aligning to TRBD1. Trimming removed 5 bases from V and 3 bases from J; junction bases left unmatched: 5. The germline V gene encodes CDR1 GTSNPN and CDR2 SVGIG (reference sequence). The CDR3 length is 14 residues.

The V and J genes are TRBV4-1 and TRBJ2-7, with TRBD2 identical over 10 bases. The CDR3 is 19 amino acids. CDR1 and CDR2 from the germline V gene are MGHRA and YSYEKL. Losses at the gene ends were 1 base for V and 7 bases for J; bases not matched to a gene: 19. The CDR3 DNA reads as TGCGCCAGCAGCCAAGGAGGGGACGATCTAGCGGGAGCCAGAGTGGAGCAGTACTTC. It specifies CASSQGGDDLAGARVEQYF.

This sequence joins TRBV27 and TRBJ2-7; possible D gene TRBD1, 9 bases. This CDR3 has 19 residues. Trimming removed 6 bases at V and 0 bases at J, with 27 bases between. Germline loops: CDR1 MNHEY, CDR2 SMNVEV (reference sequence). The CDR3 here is CASSIIGTGPGRGSYEQYF. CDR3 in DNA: TGTGCCAGCAGCATTATAGGGACAGGGCCCGGGAGGGGCTCCTACGAGCAGTACTTC.

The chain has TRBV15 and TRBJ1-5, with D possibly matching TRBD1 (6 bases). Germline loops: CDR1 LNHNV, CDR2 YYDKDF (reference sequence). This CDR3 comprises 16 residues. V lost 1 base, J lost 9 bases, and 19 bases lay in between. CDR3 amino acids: CATSRGSRGGHTPQHF. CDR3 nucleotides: TGTGCCACCAGCAGAGGTTCTAGGGGGGGGCATACGCCCCAGCATTTT.

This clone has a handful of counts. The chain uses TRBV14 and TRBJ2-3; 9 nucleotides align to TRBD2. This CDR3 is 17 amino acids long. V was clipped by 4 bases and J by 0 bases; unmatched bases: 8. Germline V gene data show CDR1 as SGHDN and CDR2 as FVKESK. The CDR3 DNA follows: TGTGCCAGCAGCCCAGCGGGAGGTATCATAAGCACAGATACGCAGTATTTT. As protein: CASSPAGGIISTDTQYF.

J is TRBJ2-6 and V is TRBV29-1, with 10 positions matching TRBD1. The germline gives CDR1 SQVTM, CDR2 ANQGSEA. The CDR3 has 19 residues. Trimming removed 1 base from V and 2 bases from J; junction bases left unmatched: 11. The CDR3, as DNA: TGCAGCGTTGAAGTTTGGGACAGGGGTCGTCGCGCTGGGGCCAACGTCCTGACTTTC. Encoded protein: CSVEVWDRGRRAGANVLTF.

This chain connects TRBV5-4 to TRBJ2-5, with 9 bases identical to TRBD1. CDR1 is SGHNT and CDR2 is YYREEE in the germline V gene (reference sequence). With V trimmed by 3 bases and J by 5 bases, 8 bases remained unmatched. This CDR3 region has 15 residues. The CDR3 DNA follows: TGTGCCAGCAGCTCCGGGACAGGGATTATGGAGACCCAGTACTTC. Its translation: CASSSGTGIMETQYF. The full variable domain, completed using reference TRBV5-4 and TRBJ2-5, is ETGVTQSPTHLIKTRGQQVTLRCSSQSGHNTVSWYQQALGQGPQFIFQYYREEENGRGNFPPRFSGLQFPNYSSELNVNALELDDSALYLCASSSGTGIMETQYFGPGTRLLVL.

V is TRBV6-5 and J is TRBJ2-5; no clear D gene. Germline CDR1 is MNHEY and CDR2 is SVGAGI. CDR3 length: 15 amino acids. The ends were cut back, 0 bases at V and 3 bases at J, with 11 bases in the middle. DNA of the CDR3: TGTGCCAGCAGTTACTCGGATACGACAAAAGAGACCCAGTACTTC. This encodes CASSYSDTTKETQYF.

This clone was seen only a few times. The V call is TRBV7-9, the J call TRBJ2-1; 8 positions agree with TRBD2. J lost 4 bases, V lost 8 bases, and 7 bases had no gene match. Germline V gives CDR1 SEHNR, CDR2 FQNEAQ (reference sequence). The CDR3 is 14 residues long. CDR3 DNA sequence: TGTGCCAGCGGCGGGGGGAAAACGTACAATGAGCAGTTCTTC. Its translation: CASGGGKTYNEQFF.

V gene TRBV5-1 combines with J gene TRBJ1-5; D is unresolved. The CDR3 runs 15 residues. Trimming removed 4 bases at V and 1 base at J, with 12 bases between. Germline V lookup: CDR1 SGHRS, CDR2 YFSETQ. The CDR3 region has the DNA TGCGCCAGCAGCCTGAACCCGGGGAGCAATCAGCCCCAGCATTTT. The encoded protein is CASSLNPGSNQPQHF.